This T cell receptor (beta chain) was identified during a study of blood T cell repertoires in COVID-19. Study context: T cells, B-cell-depleted T cells, or PBMCs supplied cDNA or gDNA.

In the authors' workflow: For nucleated cells, counts were estimated from reference gene primer amplification. TCRdb keeps only in-frame clones here, not all; method: immunoSEQ multiplex PCR. Clonal size and the V and J genes are those of that table, whereas D and trimming came from the DNA. The data show over 80,000 clones, more than 85% seen once. Trimming took 5 bases from V and 6 from J; bases not matched to a gene: 9. The CDR3 has 15 amino acids. CDR1 and CDR2 from the germline V gene are MNHEY and SMNVEV (reference sequence). The V call is TRBV27, the J call TRBJ2-1; 8 nucleotides line up with TRBD2. The sequence derives from a man in his 60s with acute or convalescent COVID-19. Sequencing was carried out using peripheral blood. This CDR3 reads CASSPLAGLGNEQFF. Here the CDR3 DNA reads TGTGCCAGCAGTCCATTAGCGGGATTAGGCAATGAGCAGTTCTTC.